The present entry profiles one T cell receptor (beta chain) with its context. This clone occurred a few times. Its antigen is not yet known. This receptor is murine, so its gene names and germline sequences reflect the mouse genome. The CDR3 end falls 4 residues outside the read, so it is completed with the germline J gene. The library was made by the immunoSEQ multiplex PCR assay. RNA was extracted from all samples and reverse transcribed into cDNA, which served as template for TCR sequencing. SuperScript III was used to make first-strand cDNA, primed with a 2:1 mix of oligo-dT and random hexamers. A synthetic immune receptor repertoire was used to measure amplification bias, and any remaining bias was corrected computationally. Libraries were sequenced on Illumina HiSeq with 60 bp reads covering the CDR3, read from J toward V. Regarding the original processing steps: Raw reads were preprocessed to remove errors, and CDR3 was defined according to IMGT conventions as the region from the conserved cysteine to phenylalanine. To get clonality, Shannon entropy was normalized by log2 of the number of productive unique TCRs and the result was subtracted from 1. CD4 or CD8 identity of scalp clones was inferred by cross-referencing scalp TCRbeta sequences with sorted blood CD4 and CD8 repertoires. TCRdb provides this immuneACCESS table in a form limited to in-frame rearrangements. Some clones are lacking; in checked studies, under half of them reflect an unresolved V gene, and why the rest are absent is not known. V, J and clone size derive from that table, while D and trimming were established from the DNA sequence. The table puts around 100,000 clones in this sample, none counted just once. The ten largest clonotypes hold roughly a fifth of the sample.

V lost 3 bases and J lost 2 bases, and the count of bases not matched to a germline gene is 5. The CDR3 sequence holds 15 residues, the cysteine and phenylalanine included. The CDR3 was read in part: 33 bases, with the frame set at base 1. CDR1 NNHDY and CDR2 SYVADS were looked up in the germline V gene. This sample stems from a study of CD8+ T cells in alopecia areata (dated 2018 in TCRdb). Study-wide context: Skin from C3H/HeJ donors with spontaneous alopecia (about 6-12 months old) was grafted onto female C3H/HeJ recipients aged roughly 6-11 weeks. High-throughput TCRbeta sequencing was used to examine T cell clonal expansion in alopecia areata in both the C3H/HeJ mouse model and human patients. Human TCRbeta sequencing covered scalp tissue and sorted CD4+ and CD8+ peripheral blood T cells from patchy and totalis/universalis alopecia areata patients and healthy controls. Scalp clonality was compared across normal scalp (n=4), patchy alopecia areata scalp (n=8), and alopecia totalis/universalis scalp (n=8). The RNA source kit depended on sample type: the PAXgene miRNA kit for fixed scalp, the miRNeasy kit for PBMCs, and the RNeasy kit for mouse skin. TCRbeta CDR3 regions were amplified by immunoSEQ multiplex PCR using 35 Vbeta forward and 13 Jbeta reverse primers.

Findings and caveats that apply to the study as a whole: Compared with normal scalp, lesional scalp, particularly in alopecia totalis/universalis, had higher clonality and more expanded CD8+ clones, which suggests antigenic drive. Compared with mice, TCR sequences shared between patients were less clear, possibly partly because of HLA diversity across the patient population. Scalp TCR repertoire analysis is complicated because resident alphabeta T cells in normal human skin are also sequenced, whereas mouse skin is dominated by gammadelta T cells.

This receptor was obtained from a C3H/HeJ mouse with alopecia areata. This strain is of MHC haplotype H2-k. The chain joins TRBV13-3 to TRBJ2-5; 8 bases in the junction line up with TRBD2. The sequenced sample consisted of lesional skin. The encoded CDR3 is CASSGWGDLQDTQYF. The sequenced part of the CDR3 DNA is TGTGCCAGCAGTGGCTGGGGGGACCTCCAAGAC.